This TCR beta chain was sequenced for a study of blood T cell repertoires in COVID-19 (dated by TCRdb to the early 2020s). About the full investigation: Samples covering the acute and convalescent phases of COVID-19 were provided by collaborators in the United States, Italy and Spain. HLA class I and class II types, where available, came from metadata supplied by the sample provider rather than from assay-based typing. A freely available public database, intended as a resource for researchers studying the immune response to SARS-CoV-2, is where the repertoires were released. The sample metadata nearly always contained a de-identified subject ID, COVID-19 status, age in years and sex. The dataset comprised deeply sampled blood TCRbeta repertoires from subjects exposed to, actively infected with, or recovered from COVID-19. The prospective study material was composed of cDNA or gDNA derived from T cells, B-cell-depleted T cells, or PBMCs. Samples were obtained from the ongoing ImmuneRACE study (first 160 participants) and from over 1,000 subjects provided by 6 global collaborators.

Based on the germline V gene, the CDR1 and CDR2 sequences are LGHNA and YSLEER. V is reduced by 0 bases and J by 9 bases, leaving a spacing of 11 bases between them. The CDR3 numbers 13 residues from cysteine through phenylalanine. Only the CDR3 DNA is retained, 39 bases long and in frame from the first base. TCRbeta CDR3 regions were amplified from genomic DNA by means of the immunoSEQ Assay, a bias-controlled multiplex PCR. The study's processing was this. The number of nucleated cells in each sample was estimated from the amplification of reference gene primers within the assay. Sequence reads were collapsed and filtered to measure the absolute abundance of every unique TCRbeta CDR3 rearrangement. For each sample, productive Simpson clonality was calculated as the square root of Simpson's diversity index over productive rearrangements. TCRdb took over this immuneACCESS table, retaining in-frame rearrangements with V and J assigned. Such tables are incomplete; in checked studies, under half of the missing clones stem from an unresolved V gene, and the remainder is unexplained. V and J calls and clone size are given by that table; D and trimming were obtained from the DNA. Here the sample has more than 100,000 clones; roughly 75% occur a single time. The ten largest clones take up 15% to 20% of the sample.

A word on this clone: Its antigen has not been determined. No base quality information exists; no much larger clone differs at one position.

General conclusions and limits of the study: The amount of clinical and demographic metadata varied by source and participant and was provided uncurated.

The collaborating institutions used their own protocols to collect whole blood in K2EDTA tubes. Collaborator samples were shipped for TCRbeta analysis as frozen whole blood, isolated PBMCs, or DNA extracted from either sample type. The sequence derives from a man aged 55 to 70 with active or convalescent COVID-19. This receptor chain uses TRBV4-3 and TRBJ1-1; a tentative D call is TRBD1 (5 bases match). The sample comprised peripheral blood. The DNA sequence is TGCGCCAGCAGCCAAGATATGGCAGGGCAAGCTTTCTTT. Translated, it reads CASSQDMAGQAFF.